This passage covers 5 T cell receptor beta chains from one sample sequenced in a study of shared clonotypes between healthy human individuals. Produced via immunoSEQ multiplex PCR; TCRdb's table is partial and in-frame only. The sample has hundreds of thousands of clones; around 78% are singletons. Sequencing was performed on PBMCs. These receptors all come from a woman aged 40 to 49 in good health. Some clones in this sample may be carry-over from other donors' samples.

This clone was counted many times. The chain combines TRBV29-1 with TRBJ1-1, with D hard to call. The CDR3 totals 13 residues. V lost 5 bases, J lost 6 bases, and 16 bases lay in between. The germline CDR1 and CDR2 sequences are SQVTM and ANQGSEA. The CDR3 region has the DNA TGCAGCGTTCACACCCAGCTTGGTTCTGAAGCTTTCTTT. It translates to CSVHTQLGSEAFF.

The chain's CDR3 is CASRDSGTDTQYF. In DNA, the CDR3 is TGTGCGAGCCGGGACAGCGGGACAGATACGCAGTATTTT. The chain recombines TRBV6-4 with TRBJ2-3; D is perhaps TRBD1 (7 bases). The CDR3 has 13 residues. Germline-derived CDR1 and CDR2 are MRHNA and SNTAGT.

The chain recombines TRBV28 with TRBJ1-4; D unresolved. The germline CDR1 and CDR2 sequences are MDHEN and SYDVKM. The CDR3 has 15 amino acids. Between the trimmed V and J ends, which lost 5 bases and 0 bases, there was a span of 10 bases. The DNA of the CDR3 is TGTGCCAGCAGTCCCCCTGGTGCAACTAATGAAAAACTGTTTTTT. The encoded protein is CASSPPGATNEKLFF.

The chain is built from TRBV28 and TRBJ2-5; D not resolved. Per germline, CDR1 MDHEN and CDR2 SYDVKM. This CDR3 comprises 14 residues. V lost 7 bases, J lost 5 bases, and 17 bases lay in between. The CDR3 spells CASKTDPPGETQYF. CDR3 in DNA: TGTGCCAGCAAAACCGACCCGCCCGGGGAGACCCAGTACTTC.

This clone was found a few times. The rearrangement uses TRBV6-1 and TRBJ1-1; D is ambiguous. V was clipped by 2 bases and J by 11 bases, with 24 bases between them. CDR3 length equals 16 residues. The germline V gene encodes CDR1 MNHNS and CDR2 SASEGT. This CDR3 reads CASSERGALQAIGAFF. DNA of the CDR3: TGTGCCAGCAGTGAAAGAGGAGCCCTCCAAGCAATTGGGGCTTTCTTT.